This TCR beta chain originates from a study of shared clonotypes between healthy human individuals. Study-level information: Researchers assigned three CD4 naive, three CD4 memory, two CD8 naive and one CD8 memory plate to each donor.

The CDR3 extends over 14 amino acids. V was pared by 2 bases and J by 9 bases, with 7 bases of the junction left unmatched. In germline, CDR1 is SGHAT, CDR2 FQNNGV. Comment on this clone: What it binds is not known.

Subsets obtained from CD4+ cells comprised CD45RA+ naive and CD45RA-negative memory cells. Each subset's genomic DNA was split evenly across several immunoSEQ plates. The assay was immunoSEQ multiplex PCR, and TCRdb's table has in-frame clones only and misses some. The data show some 2.1 million clones, around 95% seen once. Whole-study findings and limits: Estimated clonotype richness was generally higher in naive than memory subsets.

V is TRBV11-2 and J is TRBJ2-1; TRBD2 agrees at 7 bases. Specimen: naive CD4+ T cells sorted from blood. Subset specified: CD45RA+ positively selected. The TCR was taken from a man between 18 and 29 years old in good health. The CDR3 DNA sequence: TGTGCCAGCAGCTTACTTCGGGAGGTGAGTGAGCAGTTCTTC. Residues: CASSLLREVSEQFF.